The 23 T cell receptor beta chains in this list originate from one sample, sequenced in a study of CD8+CD57+ T cells in acquired aplastic anemia. Patients who underwent sequencing had shown CD8+CD57+ cell expansion by flow cytometry. Genomic DNA constituted the template upon which TCR beta VDJ and CDR3 profiling was performed. TCRdb ran MiXCR on the reads and lists one entry per CDR3 protein. The sample has under 500,000 distinct CDR3 sequences, roughly a third seen once; the top ten hold less than 0.85%. The specimen was sorted CD4+, CD8+, or CD8+CD57+ T cells (not recorded which) from PBMCs. These receptors were collected from a human donor with aplastic anemia.

This clonotype has a handful of counts. V gene TRBV11-1 combines with J gene TRBJ2-3, with D maybe TRBD2 (6 bases). The CDR3 has 14 amino acids. Germline V gene data show CDR1 as SGHAT and CDR2 as FQDESV (reference sequence). V was pared by 5 bases and J by 1 base, with 10 bases between. CDR3 sequence reads: CASSRSGRTDTQYF. In nucleotides, the CDR3 is TGTGCCAGCAGCCGCAGCGGGCGCACAGATACGCAGTATTTT.

This clonotype was counted a few times. This chain uses TRBV20-1 with TRBJ1-6; D is undetermined. V was trimmed by 3 bases and J by 0 bases, leaving 15 bases between them. The CDR3 contains 17 residues. Germline V gene data show CDR1 as DFQATT and CDR2 as SNEGSKA (reference sequence). This chain's CDR3 is CSARSTPRSSYNSPLHF. The CDR3 DNA reads TGCAGTGCTAGGAGCACTCCAAGGAGCTCCTATAATTCACCCCTCCACTTT.

The gene calls are TRBV25-1 and TRBJ1-2; perhaps TRBD1 as D (6 bases). Trimming pared 2 bases from V and 3 bases from J, leaving 16 bases between. This CDR3 has 16 residues. The V gene's germline CDR1 is MGHDK and CDR2 SYGVNS. The DNA of the CDR3 is TGTGCCAGCAGTGAAGCAATAGGGGGGCAATACTATGGCTACACCTTC. This translates into CASSEAIGGQYYGYTF.

This clonotype showed up many times. The chain employs TRBV20-1 and TRBJ1-2; D is undetermined. Germline V gene sequence: CDR1 DFQATT, CDR2 SNEGSKA (reference sequence). The CDR3 is 13 residues long. Trimming shortened V by 1 base and J by 4 bases, and 10 bases separated the two germline ends. CDR3: CSARVSQTYGYTF. CDR3 DNA sequence: TGCAGTGCTAGAGTGTCACAGACCTATGGCTACACCTTC.

This clonotype was detected a few times. The chain is built from TRBV12-3 or TRBV12-4 and TRBJ2-2; the D call may be TRBD1 or TRBD2 (5 bases each). The CDR3 sequence is 13 residues long. The V end was cut by 6 bases, the J end by 3 bases, with 8 bases between. The CDR3 bases are TGTGCCAGCAGCTGGGACCACACCGGGGAGCTGTTTTTT. It specifies CASSWDHTGELFF.

This clonotype was detected ten times or more. This sequence joins TRBV7-9 and TRBJ2-5; D might be TRBD1 (5 bases). The V end was cut by 4 bases, the J end by 4 bases, with 10 bases between. The germline V gene has CDR1 SEHNR and CDR2 FQNEAQ (reference sequence). The CDR3 sequence is 13 residues long. DNA of the CDR3: TGTGCCAGCAGCTACCAGGGTGTAGAGACCCAGTACTTC. Translation: CASSYQGVETQYF.

This clonotype was seen at least ten times. The chain combines TRBV7-2 with TRBJ2-2, with TRBD2 matching over 9 bases. Trimming removed 2 bases from V and 6 bases from J; junction bases left unmatched: 1. Germline V gene sequence: CDR1 SGHTA, CDR2 FQGNSA. The CDR3 length is 14 residues. CDR3 sequence reads: CASSLLAGAGELFF. The CDR3 DNA is TGTGCCAGCAGCTTATTAGCGGGGGCCGGGGAGCTGTTTTTT.

V and J are TRBV12-3 or TRBV12-4 and TRBJ1-6; TRBD1 aligns across 9 bases. V shed 5 bases, J shed 5 bases, and the junction held 4 bases outside the gene matches. This CDR3 is 15 amino acids long. CDR3 sequence reads: CASSVRDRDNSPLHF. Here the CDR3 DNA reads TGTGCCAGCAGTGTCCGGGACAGGGATAATTCACCCCTCCACTTT.

The chain combines TRBV25-1 with TRBJ2-5; a weak D match, TRBD1 (6 bases). Trimming took 5 bases from V and 1 from J, leaving 14 bases between them. Germline V lookup: CDR1 MGHDK, CDR2 SYGVNS. The CDR3 has 15 amino acids. This CDR3 is CASSYTQGTQETQYF. The CDR3 bases are TGTGCCAGCAGTTATACACAGGGAACCCAAGAGACCCAGTACTTC.

In this sample, this clonotype turned up many times. The V and J genes are TRBV2 and TRBJ1-5; D ambiguous. Germline CDR1 and CDR2: SNHLY and FYNNEI. The germline V and J ends were trimmed by 1 base and 6 bases, with 13 bases remaining between them. The CDR3 extends over 15 amino acids. For the CDR3, the DNA is TGTGCCAGCAGTGAAGTTGAAGAGACTCCTCAGCCCCAGCATTTT. Protein: CASSEVEETPQPQHF.

This clonotype is a singleton in its sample. The chain combines TRBV10-3 with TRBJ2-5; 8 bases line up with TRBD2. The CDR3 runs to 14 residues. The germline CDR1 and CDR2 sequences are ENHRY and SYGVKD. The V gene end was trimmed by 10 bases and the J gene end by 5 bases; junction bases not matched to a gene: 12. The CDR3 DNA sequence: TGTGCCAGCAGGCGGACTAGCTCCGGGGAGACCCAGTACTTC. Amino acid sequence: CASRRTSSGETQYF.

V gene TRBV20-1 combines with J gene TRBJ1-6, with D possibly being TRBD1 (6 bases). Germline CDR1 DFQATT, CDR2 SNEGSKA (reference sequence). CDR3 length: 15 residues. Trimming took 0 bases from V and 4 from J, leaving 10 bases between them. DNA of the CDR3: TGCAGTGCTAGAGAACAGGGCGGGTATAATTCACCCCTCCACTTT. Its translation is CSAREQGGYNSPLHF.

Many counts were recorded for this clonotype. The chain links TRBV24-1 to TRBJ2-3; D is possibly TRBD1 (5 bases). Per the germline V gene, CDR1 is KGHDR and CDR2 is SFDVKD. The V end was cut by 5 bases, the J end by 4 bases, with 9 bases between. The CDR3 length is 13 residues. The CDR3 loop is CATSALGADTQYF. Written as DNA, the CDR3 is TGTGCCACCAGTGCCTTAGGGGCAGATACGCAGTATTTT.

This clonotype was recorded many times. The CDR3 region is CASSLSGYEQYF. CDR3 DNA: TGTGCCAGCAGCTTATCGGGCTACGAGCAGTACTTC. The chain couples TRBV7-2 to TRBJ2-7; no clear D gene. This CDR3 contains 12 residues. V lost 2 bases to trimming and J lost 3 bases, with 5 bases between them. Per the germline V gene, CDR1 is SGHTA and CDR2 is FQGNSA.

The V call is TRBV20-1, the J call TRBJ2-7; 9 nucleotides match TRBD2. After removal of 6 bases from V and 5 bases from J, the junction contained 5 bases not matched to a gene. Germline V lookup: CDR1 DFQATT, CDR2 SNEGSKA (reference sequence). The CDR3 runs to 12 residues. The CDR3 region has the DNA TGCAGTGCCCTACTAGCGGGTAACGAGCAGTACTTC. Amino acid sequence: CSALLAGNEQYF.

Details on this clonotype: A clone one base away is much larger, so this may be a read error. The rearrangement uses TRBV2 and TRBJ2-1; maybe TRBD2 (5 bases). The CDR3 loop spans 14 amino acids. CDR1 is SNHLY, CDR2 FYNNEI, per germline. V lost 1 base to trimming and J lost 9 bases, with 13 bases between them. This CDR3 is CASSEVSPAGEQFF. The CDR3 bases are TGTGCCAGCAGTGAAGTGTCGCCCGCGGGTGAGCAGTTCTTC.

Remarks on this clonotype: Because the CDR3 is missing its conserved closing phenylalanine or tryptophan, this is likely a read error. V and J are TRBV12-5 and TRBJ2-7; the match to TRBD1 covers 11 bases. From germline, CDR1 is LGHNT and CDR2 FRNRAP. V lost 0 bases, J lost 5 bases, and 6 bases stayed unmatched. This CDR3 region has 16 residues. The DNA of the CDR3 is TGTGCTAGTGGTTTGGTAGGACAGGGGGCGAGAGACGAGCAGTACTCC. Its translation is CASGLVGQGARDEQYS.

V gene TRBV24-1 combines with J gene TRBJ2-2, with unresolved D. V shed 0 bases and J shed 4 bases, with 8 bases lying between them. This CDR3 has 15 amino acids. Germline CDR1 KGHDR, CDR2 SFDVKD. CDR3 nucleotides: TGTGCCACCAGTGATTTGCGGGTTTCCACCGGGGAGCTGTTTTTT. This translates into CATSDLRVSTGELFF.

This clonotype was seen many times. The CDR3 DNA reads TGTGCCACCAGCAAGGGGGACACTGAAGCTTTCTTT. Translated, it gives CATSKGDTEAFF. This sequence joins TRBV15 and TRBJ1-1; weak D call: TRBD1 (6 bases). Germline V gene data show CDR1 as LNHNV and CDR2 as YYDKDF (reference sequence). Between the trimmed V and J ends, which lost 4 bases and 3 bases, there was a span of 6 bases. This CDR3 region has 12 residues.

This clonotype was detected a few times. V is TRBV20-1 and J is TRBJ1-5; possibly TRBD1 for D (5 bases). The CDR3 totals 15 residues. Trimming took off 3 bases at V and 7 bases at J, with 19 bases between the two ends. CDR1 DFQATT and CDR2 SNEGSKA come from the germline V gene (reference sequence). CDR3 protein: CSARASPSRGQPQHF. The CDR3 DNA is TGCAGTGCTAGGGCATCTCCCTCGCGGGGGCAGCCCCAGCATTTT.

In this sample, this clonotype turned up many times. This rearrangement joins TRBV10-3 to TRBJ2-5; possibly TRBD2 for D (5 bases). The CDR3 length is 13 residues. V was pared by 4 bases and J by 5 bases, with 11 bases between. CDR1 is ENHRY, CDR2 SYGVKD, per germline. The CDR3, as DNA: TGTGCCATCAGTGCACGGGGTCCTGAGACCCAGTACTTC. Its protein is CAISARGPETQYF.

The V gene is TRBV20-1, the J gene TRBJ1-6, with 9 nucleotides matching TRBD1. V trimming: 0 bases; J trimming: 9 bases; junction bases outside the gene matches: 3. Germline CDR1 is DFQATT and CDR2 is SNEGSKA (reference sequence). The CDR3 loop spans 14 amino acids. For the CDR3, the DNA is TGCAGTGCTAGAGAAACAGGGGGCGGTTCACCCCTCCACTTT. Protein: CSARETGGGSPLHF.

There are many counts of this clonotype. The chain is built from TRBV7-2 and TRBJ2-5; D possibly corresponds to TRBD1 (5 bases). CDR1 and CDR2 (germline): SGHTA, FQGNSA. This CDR3 contains 13 residues. The V gene lost 5 bases and the J gene lost 4 bases, with 11 bases spanning the gap. The CDR3 protein is CASSPRGIETQYF. CDR3 nucleotide sequence: TGTGCCAGCAGCCCAAGGGGTATAGAGACCCAGTACTTC.